The 3 T cell receptor beta chains reported below all come from one sample, sequenced in a study of early T cells in non-severe SARS-CoV-2 infection. TCRdb re-analysed the 5' RACE reads in MiXCR, keeping a single row per CDR3 protein. The sample holds more than 50,000 distinct CDR3 sequences; 14% to 15% are singletons and the top ten take approximately 11%. The sample in question was whole blood, obtained at baseline. Receptors originate from an adult who was a healthcare worker with PCR-confirmed SARS-CoV-2 infection or an uninfected control (not recorded which).

The gene calls are TRBV19 and TRBJ1-6; D perhaps matches TRBD1 (6 bases). The ends were cut back, 9 bases at V and 7 bases at J, with 16 bases in the middle. Per germline, CDR1 LNHDA and CDR2 SQIVND (reference sequence). The CDR3 has 14 residues. CDR3 coding DNA: TGTGCCAGCGACCCCAGGGGATGGAATTCACCCCTCCACTTT. Protein product: CASDPRGWNSPLHF.

This clonotype occurred a few times. This chain links TRBV6-6 with TRBJ1-4, with D perhaps matching TRBD1 (6 bases). The CDR3 is 14 residues long. Deletions cut 7 bases from V and 3 bases from J, with 12 bases between. CDR1 is MNHNY and CDR2 is SVGAGI in the germline V gene (reference sequence). CDR3 bases: TGTGCCAGCATCCCACAGGGCGCTAATGAAAAACTGTTTTTT. This gives the protein CASIPQGANEKLFF.

This clonotype was detected only a few times. The chain has TRBV28 and TRBJ2-7; TRBD1 aligns across 9 bases. This CDR3 is 15 amino acids long. With 4 bases clipped from V and 6 bases from J, the junction kept 10 bases outside the gene matches. Germline CDR1 and CDR2: MDHEN and SYDVKM. This chain's CDR3 is CASSSPGQGTIEQYF. The DNA for the CDR3 is TGTGCCAGCAGTTCCCCGGGACAGGGCACCATCGAGCAGTACTTC.